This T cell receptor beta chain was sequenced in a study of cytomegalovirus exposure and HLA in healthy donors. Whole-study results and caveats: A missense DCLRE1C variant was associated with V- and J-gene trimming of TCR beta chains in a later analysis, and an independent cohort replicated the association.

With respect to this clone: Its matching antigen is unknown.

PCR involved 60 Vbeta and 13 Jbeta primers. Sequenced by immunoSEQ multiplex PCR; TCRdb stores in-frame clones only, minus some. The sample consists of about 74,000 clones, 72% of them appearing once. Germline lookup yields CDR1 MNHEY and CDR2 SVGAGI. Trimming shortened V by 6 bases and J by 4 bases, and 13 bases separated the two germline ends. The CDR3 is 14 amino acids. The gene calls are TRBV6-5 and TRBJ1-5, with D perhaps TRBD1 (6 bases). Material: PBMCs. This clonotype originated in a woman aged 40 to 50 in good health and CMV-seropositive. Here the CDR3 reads CASSTTGINQPQHF. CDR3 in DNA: TGTGCCAGCAGCACGACAGGAATTAATCAGCCCCAGCATTTT.